The 26 T cell receptor beta chains in this list originate from one sample, sequenced in a study of CD8 T cells in ankylosing spondylitis. Study-wide points: The study identified a TCR beta motif of several highly homologous variants that appeared characteristic of ankylosing spondylitis blood.

Their cognate antigens are unknown. From the 5' RACE reads, TCRdb called clonotypes with MiXCR, one entry per CDR3 protein. In the table there are fewer than 400,000 distinct CDR3 sequences, 7.5% to 9% of which are singletons. Sequencing was performed on blood, either unsorted or a sorted T cell fraction (not recorded which). The receptors come from a male donor with ankylosing spondylitis.

This clonotype was recorded at least ten times. CDR3 amino acids: CASSQDLEAMWAGYTF. CDR3 DNA sequence: TGCGCCAGCAGCCAAGACTTAGAAGCGATGTGGGCTGGCTACACCTTC. The chain recombines TRBV4-3 with TRBJ1-2; D gene ambiguous. The germline gives CDR1 LGHNA, CDR2 YSLEER. The ends were cut back, 0 bases at V and 7 bases at J, with 18 bases in the middle. The CDR3 sequence is 16 residues long.

At least ten counts were recorded for this clonotype. This sequence joins TRBV5-1 and TRBJ2-1; 14 bases match TRBD2. Germline lookup yields CDR1 SGHRS and CDR2 YFSETQ. The CDR3 is made up of 19 amino acids. V lost 4 bases and J lost 6; bases outside the gene matches: 15. CDR3 coding DNA: TGCGCCAGCAGCCACCTGGGACTAGCGGGAGCTAGTTGGGGCAATGAGCAGTTCTTC. Translating gives CASSHLGLAGASWGNEQFF.

This clonotype was counted between two and nine times. The chain is built from TRBV7-9 and TRBJ2-2, with D perhaps being TRBD1 or TRBD2 (5 bases each). This CDR3 has 13 residues. V dropped 5 bases and J dropped 7 bases, with 11 bases sitting between them. CDR1 and CDR2 (germline): SEHNR, FQNEAQ (reference sequence). CDR3 region: CASSPEGNGELFF. The CDR3 DNA is TGTGCCAGCAGCCCAGAGGGGAACGGGGAGCTGTTTTTT.

This clonotype has a count of ten or more. J is TRBJ2-3 and V is TRBV5-1, with TRBD2 matching over 11 bases. This CDR3 has 16 amino acids. V trimming: 3 bases; J trimming: 2 bases; junction bases outside the gene matches: 5. The germline gives CDR1 SGHRS, CDR2 YFSETQ. This chain's CDR3 is CASSSGTSGITDTQYF. CDR3 coding DNA: TGCGCCAGCAGCTCCGGGACTAGCGGAATCACAGATACGCAGTATTTT.

The CDR3 spells CASGRGGGRPQHF. In DNA, the CDR3 is TGTGCCAGCGGGCGAGGTGGGGGCCGGCCCCAGCATTTT. V and J are TRBV6-2 or TRBV6-3 and TRBJ1-5, with a possible D match to TRBD1 (6 bases). The V end lost 8 bases, the J end lost 9 bases, and 17 bases lay between the germline ends. The CDR3 is 13 residues long. CDR1 and CDR2 (germline): MNHEY, SVGEGT.

This clonotype was observed a handful of times. V gene TRBV3-1 combines with J gene TRBJ2-7; no firm D call. V was shortened by 2 bases and J by 0 bases, with 11 bases between the two germline ends. Per the germline V gene, CDR1 is LGHDT and CDR2 is YNNKEL (reference sequence). CDR3 size: 15 residues. The CDR3 DNA sequence: TGTGCCAGCAGCCAATGGCGGATCAGCTCCTACGAGCAGTACTTC. This codes for CASSQWRISSYEQYF.

Worth noting for this clonotype: Being one base from a much bigger clone, this may be a read error. The chain links TRBV3-1 to TRBJ1-2; D is undetermined. The ends were cut back, 3 bases at V and 3 bases at J, with 5 bases in the middle. This CDR3 region has 12 residues. Germline V gene sequence: CDR1 LGHDT, CDR2 YNNKEL (reference sequence). The DNA for the CDR3 is TGTGCCAGCAGCCAGTGGGACTATGGCTACACCTTC. Amino acids: CASSQWDYGYTF.

This clonotype showed up many times. CDR3 bases: TGTGCCAGCAGCCAAGAATTGGGCGGGAACGAGCAGTACTTC. Protein product: CASSQELGGNEQYF. The chain couples TRBV14 to TRBJ2-7, with a possible D match to TRBD2 (6 bases). V was clipped by 0 bases and J by 5 bases, with 11 bases between them. CDR3 length equals 14 residues. CDR1 and CDR2 (germline): SGHDN, FVKESK.

J is TRBJ2-2 and V is TRBV7-3; TRBD2 matches at 14 bases. V gave up 3 bases and J gave up 6 bases; unmatched junction bases: 3. CDR3 length: 16 amino acids. Germline CDR1 SGHTA, CDR2 FQGTGA. Here the CDR3 reads CASSLGLAGVAGELFF. In nucleotides, the CDR3 is TGTGCCAGCAGCTTGGGACTAGCGGGAGTAGCCGGGGAGCTGTTTTTT.

The chain combines TRBV2 with TRBJ2-3; perhaps TRBD1 as D (6 bases). Trimming pared 8 bases from V and 0 bases from J, leaving 15 bases between. Germline loops: CDR1 SNHLY, CDR2 FYNNEI. The CDR3 has 15 amino acids. The CDR3 sequence: CASLPRTASTDTQYF. Written as DNA, the CDR3 is TGTGCCAGCCTCCCGCGGACAGCAAGCACAGATACGCAGTATTTT.

At least ten counts were recorded for this clonotype. The gene calls are TRBV20-1 and TRBJ2-3, with TRBD2 matching over 10 bases. After removal of 6 bases from V and 1 base from J, the junction contained 4 bases not matched to a gene. Germline V gene data show CDR1 as DFQATT and CDR2 as SNEGSKA (reference sequence). The CDR3 has 14 amino acids. The CDR3 sequence is CSAAGTSGTDTQYF. The CDR3 DNA is TGCAGTGCGGCCGGGACTAGCGGCACAGATACGCAGTATTTT.

This clonotype occurred many times. The chain recombines TRBV15 with TRBJ2-5; D unresolved. V was pared by 1 base and J by 5 bases, with 11 bases between. CDR3 size: 14 residues. The germline V gene encodes CDR1 LNHNV and CDR2 YYDKDF (reference sequence). CDR3 in amino acids: CATSRGNFGETQYF. CDR3 nucleotide sequence: TGTGCCACCAGCAGAGGGAACTTCGGGGAGACCCAGTACTTC.

The CDR3 coding sequence is TGTGCCAGCAAAGACAGGGTCCAAGAGACCCAGTACTTC. Translation gives CASKDRVQETQYF. The chain is built from TRBV6-6 and TRBJ2-5, with 7 bases aligning to TRBD1. V lost 7 bases and J lost 1; bases outside the gene matches: 3. This CDR3 comprises 13 residues. Per germline, CDR1 MNHNY and CDR2 SVGAGI (reference sequence).

This clonotype was detected only a few times. J is TRBJ1-4 and V is TRBV2; D is uncertain. This CDR3 has 15 amino acids. V lost 2 bases to trimming and J lost 7 bases, with 14 bases between them. Germline V gene data show CDR1 as SNHLY and CDR2 as FYNNEI. CDR3 in DNA: TGTGCCAGCAGTGAATCGTTGGGAGCGGGTGAAAAACTGTTTTTT. As protein: CASSESLGAGEKLFF.

The CDR3 sequence: CASSSPTLYEQYF. CDR3 sequence (DNA): TGTGCCAGCAGCTCACCGACTCTCTACGAGCAGTACTTC. V is TRBV7-2 and J is TRBJ2-7; D not certain. The CDR3 is 13 residues long. V was clipped by 4 bases and J by 3 bases, with 10 bases between them. Germline assignment: CDR1 SGHTA and CDR2 FQGNSA. The variable domain in full, completed from reference TRBV7-2 and TRBJ2-7, reads GAGVSQSPSNKVTEKGKDVELRCDPISGHTALYWYRQSLGQGLEFLIYFQGNSAPDKSGLPSDRFSAERTGGSVSTLTIQRTQQEDSAVYLCASSSPTLYEQYFGPGTRLTVT.

This clonotype occurred many times. CDR3 protein: CASSQTQGPSGNTIYF. The CDR3 nucleotides read TGTGCCAGCAGCCAAACTCAGGGGCCCTCTGGAAACACCATATATTTT. The J gene is TRBJ1-3, the V gene TRBV4-2; TRBD1 is a possible D gene (6 bases). Germline V lookup: CDR1 LGHNA, CDR2 YNFKEQ. V was clipped by 2 bases and J by 0 bases, with 11 bases between them. The CDR3 is made up of 16 amino acids.

There are many counts of this clonotype. The rearrangement links TRBV7-9 to TRBJ1-3; no reliable D call. Trimming took 6 bases from V and 0 from J, leaving 9 bases between them. The CDR3 covers 14 residues. Germline CDR1 is SEHNR and CDR2 is FQNEAQ (reference sequence). Here the CDR3 DNA reads TGTGCCAGCAGGGAATCAAGCTCTGGAAACACCATATATTTT. Protein product: CASRESSSGNTIYF.

This clonotype was detected ten times or more. The chain recombines TRBV20-1 with TRBJ2-6; 8 bases match TRBD1. Germline-derived CDR1 and CDR2 are DFQATT and SNEGSKA (reference sequence). V dropped 3 bases and J dropped 0; count of bases not matched to a gene: 1. This CDR3 region has 15 residues. The CDR3 region is CSARDRASGANVLTF. The CDR3 coding sequence is TGCAGTGCTAGGGACAGGGCCTCTGGGGCCAACGTCCTGACTTTC.

In this sample, this clonotype turned up a few times. The chain joins TRBV5-4 to TRBJ2-1, with 10 positions matching TRBD2. Germline CDR1 reads SGHNT; CDR2 reads YYREEE (reference sequence). V dropped 0 bases and J dropped 10; count of bases not matched to a gene: 16. The CDR3 has 18 residues. CDR3 loop: CASSLVRGRGSGRQEQFF. For the CDR3, the DNA is TGTGCCAGCAGCTTGGTTAGGGGGCGAGGTAGCGGGAGGCAGGAGCAGTTCTTC.

This clonotype has a handful of counts. The rearrangement uses TRBV2 and TRBJ2-1; weak D call: TRBD2 (7 bases). The germline V gene has CDR1 SNHLY and CDR2 FYNNEI. V dropped 7 bases and J dropped 11 bases, with 15 bases sitting between them. This CDR3 is built from 12 residues. CDR3 sequence reads: CASKGGATKQFF. The CDR3 nucleotides read TGTGCCAGCAAGGGGGGGGCGACAAAGCAGTTCTTC.

This clonotype has just a few counts. The CDR3 region is CASSQSGTSGIYEQYF. In DNA, the CDR3 is TGTGCCAGCAGCCAGTCCGGGACTAGCGGAATCTACGAGCAGTACTTC. The V and J genes are TRBV3-1 and TRBJ2-7; TRBD2 agrees at 11 bases. V lost 3 bases to trimming and J lost 3 bases; unmatched junction nucleotides: 7. The CDR3 length is 16 residues. Germline V gives CDR1 LGHDT, CDR2 YNNKEL (reference sequence).

This sequence joins TRBV18 and TRBJ2-7, with D perhaps being TRBD1 or TRBD2 (5 bases each). V was clipped by 0 bases and J by 1 base, with 13 bases between them. Per germline, CDR1 KGHSH and CDR2 LQKENI. CDR3 size: 16 residues. The CDR3 DNA reads TGTGCCAGCTCACCACCTACGGGGCCCGGGTCCTACGAGCAGTACTTC. This codes for CASSPPTGPGSYEQYF.

The chain is built from TRBV5-6 and TRBJ2-1; TRBD2 matches 8 bases. Trimming at V came to 2 bases and at J to 9 bases, leaving 4 bases not matched to a gene. Looked up from germline, CDR1 is SGHDT and CDR2 is YYEEEE. The CDR3 extends over 13 amino acids. In DNA, the CDR3 is TGTGCCAGCAGCTTAGCGGGAGTGGGTGAGCAGTTCTTC. Encoded protein: CASSLAGVGEQFF.

This clonotype came up many times. This sequence joins TRBV13 and TRBJ1-1; D remains ambiguous. V lost 3 bases, J lost 4 bases, and 12 bases lay in between. CDR3 length equals 14 residues. Per germline, CDR1 PRHDT and CDR2 FYEKMQ (reference sequence). The CDR3 here is CASSFQMGITEAFF. Written as DNA, the CDR3 is TGTGCCAGCAGCTTCCAAATGGGCATCACTGAAGCTTTCTTT.

This clonotype was counted at least ten times. The gene calls are TRBV6-1 and TRBJ1-4, with D possibly being TRBD1 (6 bases). This CDR3 spans 15 amino acids. Trimming took 6 bases from V and 7 from J, leaving 18 bases between them. The germline V gene encodes CDR1 MNHNS and CDR2 SASEGT. The DNA for the CDR3 is TGTGCCAGCAGCCCATCCCAGGGGCAGACTGAAAAACTGTTTTTT. This codes for CASSPSQGQTEKLFF.

The chain uses TRBV29-1 and TRBJ2-7; the D is unclear. The CDR3 loop spans 11 amino acids. Deletions cut 7 bases from V and 7 bases from J, with 14 bases between. CDR1 is SQVTM, CDR2 ANQGSEA, per germline. The CDR3 coding sequence is TGCAGCGCCCGTGCACGAACGGAGCAGTACTTC. Translation: CSARARTEQYF.